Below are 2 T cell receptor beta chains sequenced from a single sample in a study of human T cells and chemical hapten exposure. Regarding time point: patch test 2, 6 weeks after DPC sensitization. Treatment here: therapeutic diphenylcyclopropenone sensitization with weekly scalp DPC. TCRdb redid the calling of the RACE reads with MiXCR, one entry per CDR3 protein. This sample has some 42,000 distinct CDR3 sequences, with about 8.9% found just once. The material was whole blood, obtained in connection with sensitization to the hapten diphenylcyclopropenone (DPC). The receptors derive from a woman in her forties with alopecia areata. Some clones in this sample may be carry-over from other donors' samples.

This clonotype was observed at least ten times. The CDR3 reads CASSRDGNQPQHF. The CDR3 DNA reads TGTGCCAGCAGCCGGGACGGGAATCAGCCCCAGCATTTT. The chain carries TRBV11-2 and TRBJ1-5; the D gene is possibly TRBD1 (5 bases). CDR3 length: 13 residues. Germline V gene lookup returns CDR1 SGHAT and CDR2 FQNNGV. V lost 5 bases, J lost 4 bases, and 9 bases lay in between.

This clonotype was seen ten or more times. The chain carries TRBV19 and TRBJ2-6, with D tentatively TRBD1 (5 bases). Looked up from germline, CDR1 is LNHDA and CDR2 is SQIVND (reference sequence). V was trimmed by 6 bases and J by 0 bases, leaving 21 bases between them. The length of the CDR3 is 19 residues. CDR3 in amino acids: CASRTLIRARSSGANVLTF. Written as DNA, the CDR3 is TGTGCCAGTAGAACCCTTATCAGGGCCCGCAGCTCTGGGGCCAACGTCCTGACTTTC.